This is a list of T cell receptor beta chains from one sample in a study of control samples from healthy donors and cancer patients. Only in-frame clones appear in the TCRdb table, and some are missing; sequencing was by immunoSEQ multiplex PCR. Of roughly 200,000 clones in the sample, 90% to 95% were seen once. Sample: blood. The origin of the receptors is a man in his fifties in good health. The CDR3 runs from the conserved cysteine through the conserved F or W. D genes are given only for firm matches. Expanded clones get a size class; other rows say once, few or many, or leave the size out.

V	D	size	J	CDR3	DNA
TRBV28	TRBD1	-	TRBJ1-1	CASSTDGTGWLRTEAFF	TGTGCCAGCAGTACCGACGGGACAGGGTGGCTTCGCACTGAAGCTTTCTTT
TRBV11-1	TRBD1	-	TRBJ2-7	CASRSSRDRPYEQYF	TGTGCCAGCAGATCAAGCCGGGACAGACCTTACGAGCAGTACTTC
TRBV27	-	-	TRBJ1-5	CASSHQLGTDQPQHF	TGTGCCAGCAGTCACCAACTAGGGACGGACCAGCCCCAGCATTTT
TRBV6-4	-	-	TRBJ2-2	CASSDLGAVGAGELFF	TGTGCCAGCAGTGACCTAGGGGCGGTCGGGGCCGGGGAGCTGTTTTTT
TRBV6-2/TRBV6-3	TRBD2	-	TRBJ2-3	CASSLAGGPFDTQYF	TGTGCCAGCAGCTTAGCGGGGGGGCCTTTCGATACGCAGTATTTT
TRBV18	-	-	TRBJ2-7	CASSPGQVSSYEQYF	TGTGCCAGCTCACCGGGGCAGGTGAGCTCCTACGAGCAGTACTTC
TRBV6-6	-	-	TRBJ1-3	CASSGLPAGNTIYF	TGTGCCAGCAGTGGCCTCCCGGCCGGAAACACCATATATTTT
TRBV19	-	-	TRBJ1-2	CASSIRGVYYGYTF	TGTGCCAGTAGTATAAGAGGAGTATACTATGGCTACACCTTC
TRBV28	-	-	TRBJ2-1	CASTFSPTGTEGEQFF	TGTGCCAGCACCTTCTCCCCAACAGGGACGGAGGGTGAGCAGTTCTTC
TRBV4-1	TRBD1	few	TRBJ1-5	CASSLSSGQATYSNQPQHF	TGCGCCAGCAGCCTTTCCTCGGGACAGGCGACCTATAGCAATCAGCCCCAGCATTTT
TRBV4-3	-	few	TRBJ2-7	CASSRIPGPLYEQYF	TGCGCCAGCAGCCGAATTCCGGGACCACTATACGAGCAGTACTTC
TRBV28	-	-	TRBJ1-1	CASSFPQGANTEAFF	TGTGCCAGCAGTTTCCCACAGGGTGCGAACACTGAAGCTTTCTTT
TRBV28	TRBD1	once	TRBJ1-4	CASSGRDSGNEKLFF	TGTGCCAGCAGCGGAAGGGACAGCGGTAATGAAAAACTGTTTTTT
TRBV7-9	TRBD1	-	TRBJ2-3	CASSRRQGARDTQYF	TGTGCCAGCAGCCGACGACAGGGGGCTAGAGATACGCAGTATTTT
TRBV27	TRBD1	once	TRBJ1-4	CASSLLGQDEKLFF	TGTGCCAGCAGTCTCCTCGGACAGGATGAAAAACTGTTTTTT
TRBV18	TRBD1	-	TRBJ1-5	CASSPSTGGNQPQHF	TGTGCCAGCTCACCCTCGACAGGGGGCAATCAGCCCCAGCATTTT
TRBV29-1	TRBD1	-	TRBJ2-3	CSVEKSGQGKPDTQYF	TGCAGCGTTGAGAAGTCCGGACAGGGGAAGCCCGATACGCAGTATTTT
TRBV6-1	TRBD1	-	TRBJ1-2	CASSGARAGGYGYTF	TGTGCCAGCAGTGGAGCCAGGGCAGGGGGATATGGCTACACCTTC
TRBV7-2	-	-	TRBJ1-4	CASSLSTGYEKLFF	TGTGCCAGCAGCTTATCCACGGGTTATGAAAAACTGTTTTTT
TRBV5-8	-	-	TRBJ1-5	CASSSGVGGGQPQHF	TGTGCCAGCAGCTCGGGGGTAGGGGGAGGTCAGCCCCAGCATTTT
TRBV11-2	-	-	TRBJ1-3	CASSSRLGLGNTIYF	TGTGCCAGCAGCTCCCGACTGGGCTTAGGAAACACCATATATTTT
TRBV5-4	-	-	TRBJ1-1	CASSHGSRENTEAFF	TGTGCCAGCAGCCATGGTAGTAGGGAAAACACTGAAGCTTTCTTT
TRBV6-6	-	-	TRBJ2-5	CASSRIEETQYF	TGTGCCAGCAGCCGGATTGAAGAGACCCAGTACTTC
TRBV5-1	TRBD1	-	TRBJ1-4	CASSSTGGRSRTNEKLFF	TGCGCCAGCAGCTCTACAGGGGGCAGGAGTAGGACTAATGAAAAACTGTTTTTT
TRBV3-1/TRBV3-2	-	-	TRBJ1-5	CASSQARVSNQPQHF	TGTGCCAGCAGCCAAGCACGGGTTAGCAATCAGCCCCAGCATTTT
TRBV29-1	TRBD2	once	TRBJ2-4	CSVLAGRTLAKNIQYF	TGCAGCGTCCTAGCGGGGAGAACCTTAGCCAAAAACATTCAGTACTTC
TRBV5-5	TRBD2	-	TRBJ2-1	CASSPTSGHYNEQFF	TGTGCCAGCAGCCCTACTAGCGGACACTACAATGAGCAGTTCTTC
TRBV2	-	-	TRBJ1-2	CASSDPGRYYGYTF	TGTGCCAGCAGTGATCCGGGGAGGTACTATGGCTACACCTTC
TRBV5-1	-	-	TRBJ1-1	CASSLQPNTEAFF	TGCGCCAGCAGTTTACAGCCGAACACTGAAGCTTTCTTT
TRBV18	-	-	TRBJ1-1	CASSRSDNTEAFF	TGTGCCAGCTCACGCAGTGATAACACTGAAGCTTTCTTT
TRBV7-9	-	-	TRBJ2-3	CASSFGSVDTDTQYF	TGTGCCAGCAGCTTCGGGTCGGTCGACACAGATACGCAGTATTTT
TRBV30	-	-	TRBJ2-1	CAWSKDRTLNEQFF	TGTGCCTGGAGTAAAGACAGGACTCTGAATGAGCAGTTCTTC
TRBV5-1	TRBD2	-	TRBJ2-5	CASSWGLAGEETQYF	TGCGCCAGCAGCTGGGGACTAGCGGGGGAAGAGACCCAGTACTTC
TRBV20-1	-	-	TRBJ1-2	CSARGVYGYTF	TGCAGTGCTAGAGGAGTTTATGGCTACACCTTC
TRBV11-1	-	-	TRBJ1-1	CASSSPTPSEAFF	TGTGCCAGCAGCTCCCCGACCCCATCTGAAGCTTTCTTT
TRBV5-8	TRBD1	-	TRBJ2-2	CASSLAGTGTPGELFF	TGTGCCAGCAGCTTGGCCGGGACAGGGACCCCCGGGGAGCTGTTTTTT
TRBV2	-	-	TRBJ1-2	CASKLRQFYTF	TGTGCCAGCAAATTAAGGCAGTTCTACACCTTC
TRBV5-1	-	-	TRBJ2-7	CASKLNPPRSFYEQYF	TGCGCCAGCAAACTAAATCCCCCTAGGAGTTTTTACGAGCAGTACTTC
TRBV10-1	TRBD2	-	TRBJ2-3	CASSGTSGSTDTQYF	TGCGCCAGCAGCGGGACTAGCGGAAGCACAGATACGCAGTATTTT
TRBV3-1/TRBV3-2	-	-	TRBJ1-1	CASSPPQGRTEAFF	TGTGCCAGCAGCCCCCCCCAGGGGAGGACTGAAGCTTTCTTT
TRBV29-1	-	-	TRBJ1-1	CSVARLGWGTEAFF	TGCAGCGTTGCCCGGTTGGGATGGGGCACTGAAGCTTTCTTT
TRBV5-1	TRBD1	-	TRBJ1-4	CASSWGQGRTNEKLFF	TGCGCCAGCAGCTGGGGACAGGGCCGCACTAATGAAAAACTGTTTTTT
TRBV7-2	TRBD1	-	TRBJ1-2	CASSFRQGVVYTF	TGTGCCAGCAGCTTTCGACAGGGTGTTGTCTACACCTTC
TRBV9	-	-	TRBJ2-3	CASSVTSRTSTDTQYF	TGTGCCAGCAGCGTCACTAGTAGAACTAGCACAGATACGCAGTATTTT
TRBV24-1	-	-	TRBJ1-2	CATSDRDYGYTF	TGTGCCACCAGTGACCGGGACTATGGCTACACCTTC
TRBV5-6	-	-	TRBJ2-7	CASSLGSVYEQYF	TGTGCCAGCAGCTTAGGCTCGGTCTACGAGCAGTACTTC
TRBV19	-	-	TRBJ2-7	CASSIGWGTYEQYF	TGTGCCAGTAGTATAGGTTGGGGAACCTACGAGCAGTACTTC
TRBV11-2	-	-	TRBJ2-4	CASRFRGNIQYF	TGTGCCAGCAGGTTTCGGGGCAACATTCAGTACTTC
TRBV5-1	-	-	TRBJ1-1	CASSYVGNTEAFF	TGCGCCAGCAGCTATGTTGGAAACACTGAAGCTTTCTTT
TRBV18	-	-	TRBJ1-4	CASSPTTLQGVGEKLFF	TGTGCCAGCTCACCGACGACCTTACAGGGAGTAGGTGAAAAACTGTTTTTT
TRBV5-1	-	-	TRBJ1-4	CASTETSRTEKLFF	TGCGCCAGCACCGAGACATCGAGGACGGAAAAACTGTTTTTT
TRBV19	TRBD1	-	TRBJ2-2	CAASSIRRQGGTGELFF	TGTGCCGCCAGTAGTATTAGGAGACAGGGTGGCACCGGGGAGCTGTTTTTT
TRBV3-1/TRBV3-2	TRBD1	-	TRBJ1-4	CASSQVLGQGYEKLFF	TGTGCCAGCAGCCAAGTCTTGGGACAGGGATATGAAAAACTGTTTTTT